A single sample is the source of the 5 T cell receptor beta chains below, sequenced in a study of CD8+CD57+ T cells in acquired aplastic anemia. The use of genomic DNA as template underpinned the TCR beta VDJ and CDR3 profiling. TCRdb independently ran MiXCR on the reads; one entry per CDR3 protein. Here the sample spans roughly 300,000 distinct CDR3 sequences, 55% to 65% being singletons. Sequences were obtained from sorted CD4+, CD8+, or CD8+CD57+ T cells (not recorded which) from PBMCs. These TCRs come from a human donor with severe aplastic anemia or a healthy control (not recorded which).

The V gene is TRBV5-1, the J gene TRBJ2-5; possibly TRBD2 for D (6 bases). V gave up 3 bases and J gave up 7 bases, with 13 bases separating them. CDR3 length: 13 amino acids. CDR1 is SGHRS, CDR2 YFSETQ, per germline. As DNA, the CDR3 is TGCGCCAGCAGCTCTTATCCGGGGGTGACCCAGTACTTC. Its translation is CASSSYPGVTQYF.

As for this clonotype: An end of the junction does not agree with germline; a read error may underlie this. The genes are TRBV7-7 and TRBJ2-7, with 8 bases identical to TRBD1. The CDR3 has 14 amino acids. Looked up from germline, CDR1 is SSHAT and CDR2 is FNYEAQ (reference sequence). The CDR3 loop is CASRPRDRSYEQYF. CDR3 DNA: TGTGCTAGCAGACCCCGGGACAGGAGCTACGAGCAGTACTTC.

This clonotype was observed many times. The chain is built from TRBV30 and TRBJ2-7; a possible D gene is TRBD2 (6 bases). CDR1 is GTSNPN and CDR2 is SVGIG in the germline V gene (reference sequence). Trimming removed 3 bases from V and 4 bases from J, with 16 bases in between. The CDR3 runs 14 residues. CDR3 sequence: CAWSAGNGGYEQYF. CDR3 coding DNA: TGTGCCTGGAGCGCAGGCAATGGGGGGTACGAGCAGTACTTC.

This clonotype was seen repeatedly, ten times or more. V gene TRBV30 combines with J gene TRBJ1-1, with D unresolved. V lost 5 bases and J 1 base, leaving 14 bases between the germline ends. Germline V gene lookup returns CDR1 GTSNPN and CDR2 SVGIG (reference sequence). CDR3 size: 14 residues. CDR3 in DNA: TGTGCCTGGGGCCTAGAGGTCCCGAACACTGAAGCTTTCTTT. Translated: CAWGLEVPNTEAFF.

This clonotype has more than one count but fewer than ten. The V call is TRBV6-1, the J call TRBJ2-1, with 7 bases matching TRBD2. The germline V gene has CDR1 MNHNS and CDR2 SASEGT. The V and J ends lost 6 bases and 3 bases, in that order; junction bases with no gene match: 11. The length of the CDR3 is 16 residues. CDR3 nucleotide sequence: TGTGCCAGCAGCCCTGGGGGTGGGGGGGGCTACAATGAGCAGTTCTTC. Its translation: CASSPGGGGGYNEQFF.